One and the same sample provided the 22 T cell receptor beta chains below, sequenced in a study of blood T cell repertoires in COVID-19 (dated by TCRdb to about 2020). Libraries were built with the immunoSEQ multiplex PCR assay. This immuneACCESS table, as held by TCRdb, lists in-frame sequences with V and J called but not all clones. Of the missing ones, under half trace to an unresolved V gene in checked studies; the others have no known cause. Across this sample there are about 180,000 clones, with 80% seen only once. Approximately 6.2% of the sample rests with the top ten. Source material: peripheral blood. These receptor sequences come from a man between 65 and 85 years old with active or convalescent COVID-19.

The V gene is TRBV12-5, the J gene TRBJ2-3; D possibly corresponds to TRBD1 (5 bases). The CDR3 loop spans 13 amino acids. In germline, CDR1 is LGHNT, CDR2 FRNRAP. Trimming pared 6 bases from V and 3 bases from J, leaving 10 bases between. The CDR3 here is CASGVGVTDTQYF. The CDR3 DNA reads as TGTGCTAGTGGGGTAGGGGTGACAGATACGCAGTATTTT.

This chain joins TRBV18 and TRBJ1-2; 7 nucleotides align to TRBD1. The junction had 8 bases not matched to a gene; V was cut back by 5 bases and J by 8 bases. CDR3 size: 13 residues. Germline CDR1 is KGHSH and CDR2 is LQKENI. This CDR3 reads CASSYDRVGGYTF. For the CDR3, the DNA is TGTGCCAGCTCATACGACAGGGTAGGGGGCTACACCTTC.

This sequence joins TRBV5-1 and TRBJ1-1; TRBD1 might be the D (6 bases). The CDR3 sequence is 15 residues long. V lost 3 bases and J 7 bases, leaving 19 bases between the germline ends. CDR1 and CDR2 from the germline V gene are SGHRS and YFSETQ. The CDR3 DNA reads as TGCGCCAGCAGCTCGGTGGGGAGGGACAAAGATGAAGCTTTCTTT. Translation gives CASSSVGRDKDEAFF.

The chain is built from TRBV18 and TRBJ2-2; 8 bases agree with TRBD1. With 4 bases clipped from V and 5 bases from J, the junction kept 6 bases outside the gene matches. This CDR3 is 15 amino acids long. From germline, CDR1 is KGHSH and CDR2 LQKENI. The CDR3 nucleotides are TGTGCCAGCTCACAGGACAGGGTATCTACCGGGGAGCTGTTTTTT. Amino acid sequence: CASSQDRVSTGELFF.

The rearrangement uses TRBV4-2 and TRBJ2-1; 11 nucleotides line up with TRBD2. The CDR3 runs 16 residues. V lost 4 bases and J lost 5; bases outside the gene matches: 7. CDR1 and CDR2 from the germline V gene are LGHNA and YNFKEQ. The CDR3 is CASSPGSGGDNNEQFF. In nucleotides, the CDR3 is TGTGCCAGCAGCCCGGGTAGCGGGGGGGACAACAATGAGCAGTTCTTC.

There are a few counts of this clone. The chain joins TRBV19 to TRBJ1-5, with 7 bases that match TRBD1. V was clipped by 5 bases and J by 6 bases; unmatched bases: 4. Germline V gives CDR1 LNHDA, CDR2 SQIVND (reference sequence). The CDR3 loop spans 13 amino acids. The CDR3, as DNA: TGTGCCAGTAGTGAAGGGGGCGGTCAGCCCCAGCATTTT. Residues: CASSEGGGQPQHF.

The chain employs TRBV30 and TRBJ1-4; tentatively, D is TRBD1 (6 bases). V was cut by 5 bases and J by 2 bases, with 9 bases left in between. The germline CDR1 and CDR2 sequences are GTSNPN and SVGIG (reference sequence). The CDR3 sequence is 13 residues long. In DNA, the CDR3 is TGTGCCTGGGCAGGGGCCACTAATGAAAAACTGTTTTTT. Its translation is CAWAGATNEKLFF.

In DNA, the CDR3 is TGTGCCAGCAGGGTCCGGGAGGCCCCCTACGAGCAGTACTTC. Translation: CASRVREAPYEQYF. The chain recombines TRBV27 with TRBJ2-7; 7 bases map to TRBD2. There are 14 residues in the CDR3. Per germline, CDR1 MNHEY and CDR2 SMNVEV (reference sequence). The J segment lost 2 bases and the V segment lost 6 bases, leaving 7 bases of the junction unmatched.

The CDR3 DNA sequence: TGTGCCAGCAGTTACCAACCGACCAGGGCTGAAGCTTTCTTT. It codes for CASSYQPTRAEAFF. J is TRBJ1-1 and V is TRBV6-5; TRBD1 might be the D (5 bases). V lost 2 bases and J 6 bases, leaving 13 bases between the germline ends. The germline CDR1 and CDR2 sequences are MNHEY and SVGAGI. The CDR3 consists of 14 residues.

The chain recombines TRBV5-1 with TRBJ2-7, with 11 nucleotides matching TRBD2. Per germline, CDR1 SGHRS and CDR2 YFSETQ. The CDR3 is made up of 15 amino acids. Trimming at V came to 0 bases and at J to 5 bases, leaving 4 bases not matched to a gene. The CDR3 DNA follows: TGCGCCAGCAGCTTGGTGACTAGCGGGGTGAACGAGCAGTACTTC. Encoded protein: CASSLVTSGVNEQYF.

This clone is a singleton in its sample. The CDR3, as DNA: TGTGCCAGCAGGAGGGATTCCAATCAGCCCCAGCATTTT. This encodes CASRRDSNQPQHF. The V call is TRBV2, the J call TRBJ1-5, with D uncertain. The CDR3 covers 13 residues. Germline CDR1 reads SNHLY; CDR2 reads FYNNEI. The V and J ends lost 6 bases and 3 bases respectively, with 9 bases between them.

This chain uses TRBV18 with TRBJ2-5, with D possibly being TRBD2 (6 bases). Germline loops: CDR1 KGHSH, CDR2 LQKENI. V lost 0 bases to trimming and J lost 2 bases, with 13 bases between them. This CDR3 contains 16 residues. CDR3 nucleotides: TGTGCCAGCTCACCACCAAATAGCGGATTACAAGAGACCCAGTACTTC. Protein: CASSPPNSGLQETQYF.

The chain combines TRBV20-1 with TRBJ1-2, with a tentative D call TRBD1 (5 bases). The CDR3 sequence is 12 residues long. The V gene's germline CDR1 is DFQATT and CDR2 SNEGSKA (reference sequence). Between the trimmed V and J ends, which lost 3 bases and 8 bases, there was a span of 13 bases. The CDR3 coding sequence is TGCAGTGCTAGTCTTCAGGGTAAAGGCTACACCTTC. This translates into CSASLQGKGYTF.

J is TRBJ2-2 and V is TRBV6-6; 7 bases align to TRBD1. CDR1 and CDR2 from the germline V gene are MNHNY and SVGAGI (reference sequence). The CDR3 is 16 amino acids. Trimming removed 5 bases from V and 1 base from J; junction bases left unmatched: 7. The chain's CDR3 is CASSRQGAQNTGELFF. In DNA, the CDR3 is TGTGCCAGCAGTCGACAGGGTGCCCAGAACACCGGGGAGCTGTTTTTT.

The V gene is TRBV5-1, the J gene TRBJ1-2; 7 bases are shared with TRBD1. The junction had 7 bases not matched to a gene; V was cut back by 7 bases and J by 4 bases. The CDR3 is made up of 13 amino acids. CDR1 is SGHRS and CDR2 is YFSETQ in the germline V gene. This chain's CDR3 is CASHVDRSYGYTF. CDR3 bases: TGCGCCAGCCACGTGGACAGGAGCTATGGCTACACCTTC.

The rearrangement uses TRBV5-1 and TRBJ2-6; unclear D gene. The CDR3 runs to 18 residues. Germline CDR1 reads SGHRS; CDR2 reads YFSETQ. With 2 bases removed from V and 1 base from J, the gap between germline ends came to 16 bases. CDR3 residues: CASSFFSRSLSGANVLTF. The DNA of the CDR3 is TGCGCCAGCAGCTTTTTCTCGCGGTCGCTATCTGGGGCCAACGTCCTGACTTTC.

The chain recombines TRBV29-1 with TRBJ1-2; TRBD1 matches at 8 bases. V trimming: 7 bases; J trimming: 3 bases; junction bases outside the gene matches: 4. The CDR3 sequence is 12 residues long. Germline V gives CDR1 SQVTM, CDR2 ANQGSEA. CDR3 sequence (DNA): TGCAGCGCCGAGACAGGGGACTATGGCTACACCTTC. Protein product: CSAETGDYGYTF.

This chain joins TRBV6-5 and TRBJ2-2, with a possible D match to TRBD1 (6 bases). V was shortened by 5 bases and J by 4 bases, with 14 bases between the two germline ends. Germline CDR1 is MNHEY and CDR2 is SVGAGI. This CDR3 has 15 amino acids. The CDR3 region has the DNA TGTGCCAGCAGTAATTTTTACAGGGTCACCGGGGAGCTGTTTTTT. The encoded protein is CASSNFYRVTGELFF.

The gene calls are TRBV4-1 and TRBJ2-7, with D perhaps TRBD1 (6 bases). From germline, CDR1 is MGHRA and CDR2 YSYEKL. The CDR3 runs to 15 residues. Trimming took off 1 base at V and 0 bases at J, with 10 bases between the two ends. This CDR3 is CASSQGQESSYEQYF. The CDR3 bases are TGCGCCAGCAGCCAAGGACAGGAGAGCTCCTACGAGCAGTACTTC.

The V call is TRBV18, the J call TRBJ1-5; possibly TRBD1 for D (5 bases). Germline CDR1 reads KGHSH; CDR2 reads LQKENI. V lost 0 bases, J lost 5 bases, and 14 bases lay in between. There are 16 residues in the CDR3. CDR3 nucleotide sequence: TGTGCCAGCTCACCACCGGGTGGGGGGGTAGATCAGCCCCAGCATTTT. Translating it yields CASSPPGGGVDQPQHF.

This sequence joins TRBV5-1 and TRBJ1-4, with D maybe TRBD1 (6 bases). Deletions cut 5 bases from V and 5 bases from J, with 13 bases between. CDR3 length: 14 residues. CDR1 and CDR2 from the germline V gene are SGHRS and YFSETQ. This CDR3 is CASSLQGPNEKLFF. In nucleotides, the CDR3 is TGCGCCAGCAGTTTACAGGGCCCGAATGAAAAACTGTTTTTT.

This clone has just a few counts. The rearrangement joins TRBV5-4 to TRBJ1-6, with D perhaps TRBD1 (6 bases). The CDR3 runs to 16 residues. Trimming left V 0 bases short and J 5 bases short, with 12 bases between. Germline V gene lookup returns CDR1 SGHNT and CDR2 YYREEE (reference sequence). The CDR3, as DNA: TGTGCCAGCAGCTTGGCCCAACAGGGAAATAATTCACCCCTCCACTTT. Its protein product is CASSLAQQGNNSPLHF.